One sample yielded the 22 T cell receptor beta chains listed below, sequenced in a study of blood T cell repertoires in COVID-19. The table came from immunoSEQ multiplex PCR; TCRdb's copy has only in-frame clones and leaves some out. Of about 260,000 clones in the sample, 80% to 95% were seen once. The specimen sequenced was peripheral blood. The source of these receptors is a person in their late teens or twenties with COVID-19, enrolled during active disease.

This clone appeared a few times. This chain connects TRBV10-1 to TRBJ2-7; 7 bases are a match to TRBD1. Germline lookup yields CDR1 WNHNN and CDR2 SYGVQD (reference sequence). J lost 6 bases, V lost 4 bases, and 6 bases had no gene match. The CDR3 is made up of 13 amino acids. CDR3 DNA sequence: TGCGCCAGCAGTGTCACAGGGGTGAGCGAGCAGTACTTC. Translation: CASSVTGVSEQYF.

The CDR3 reads CASSSPPYQETQYF. CDR3 DNA sequence: TGTGCCAGCAGCTCCCCCCCATACCAAGAGACCCAGTACTTC. The chain joins TRBV5-4 to TRBJ2-5; D unclear. This CDR3 contains 14 residues. Germline V gene sequence: CDR1 SGHNT, CDR2 YYREEE (reference sequence). The V end was cut by 3 bases, the J end by 0 bases, with 9 bases between. The whole variable domain, remainder taken from reference TRBV5-4 and TRBJ2-5, is ETGVTQSPTHLIKTRGQQVTLRCSSQSGHNTVSWYQQALGQGPQFIFQYYREEENGRGNFPPRFSGLQFPNYSSELNVNALELDDSALYLCASSSPPYQETQYFGPGTRLLVL.

This clone has just a few counts. The chain has TRBV25-1 and TRBJ2-7, with D possibly TRBD2 on 5 matching bases. This CDR3 contains 14 residues. The V and J ends lost 4 bases and 1 base respectively, with 11 bases between them. Germline CDR1 and CDR2: MGHDK and SYGVNS. Written as DNA, the CDR3 is TGTGCCAGCAGTGGGACTCGGACGTCCTACGAGCAGTACTTC. Encoded protein: CASSGTRTSYEQYF.

This chain uses TRBV3-1 (or the pseudogene TRBV3-2) with TRBJ1-2, with D perhaps matching TRBD1 (5 bases). The V gene lost 2 bases and the J gene lost 10 bases, with 11 bases spanning the gap. Per germline, CDR1 LGHDT and CDR2 YNNKEL (reference sequence). CDR3 size: 12 residues. The CDR3 DNA reads TGTGCCAGCAGCCAAAACGGGGGTTTCTACACCTTC. Protein: CASSQNGGFYTF.

The chain is built from TRBV6-5 and TRBJ1-2; possibly TRBD1 for D (6 bases). Trimming took off 5 bases at V and 1 base at J, with 14 bases between the two ends. Germline V CDR1 and CDR2: MNHEY, SVGAGI. CDR3 length: 15 residues. CDR3 protein: CASSIGRGINYGYTF. CDR3 nucleotide sequence: TGTGCCAGCAGTATTGGGAGGGGGATTAACTATGGCTACACCTTC.

The chain employs TRBV7-9 and TRBJ2-5; TRBD1 agrees at 7 bases. CDR1 is SEHNR and CDR2 is FQNEAQ in the germline V gene (reference sequence). J gave up 8 bases and V 2 bases, and 14 bases lay outside the gene matches. The CDR3 spans 16 residues. The CDR3 spells CASSLSTGYLQRTQYF. The CDR3 DNA is TGTGCCAGCAGCTTATCGACAGGGTATCTTCAGAGAACCCAGTACTTC.

CDR3: CASSSPAGGTGNTIYF. CDR3 bases: TGTGCCAGCAGTTCCCCGGCAGGGGGAACTGGAAACACCATATATTTT. The rearrangement uses TRBV28 and TRBJ1-3; 7 positions agree with TRBD1. Germline V gives CDR1 MDHEN, CDR2 SYDVKM. This CDR3 contains 16 residues. V trimming: 4 bases; J trimming: 2 bases; junction bases outside the gene matches: 8.

The chain uses TRBV5-4 and TRBJ1-5; D unresolved. This CDR3 spans 16 amino acids. Germline loops: CDR1 SGHNT, CDR2 YYREEE (reference sequence). Trimming took 0 bases from V and 1 from J, leaving 11 bases between them. Here the CDR3 reads CASSLGGPDSNQPQHF. CDR3 coding DNA: TGTGCCAGCAGCTTGGGAGGGCCTGACAGCAATCAGCCCCAGCATTTT.

This chain uses TRBV9 with TRBJ1-4; 8 nucleotides agree with TRBD1. The CDR3 runs 18 residues. With V trimmed by 4 bases and J by 6 bases, 17 bases remained unmatched. Germline V CDR1 and CDR2: SGDLS, YYNGEE. DNA of the CDR3: TGTGCCAGCAGCCCCCCCGTGCCCGACAGGGGAGGGGATGAAAAACTGTTTTTT. This gives the protein CASSPPVPDRGGDEKLFF.

V is TRBV9 and J is TRBJ2-7; 7 positions agree with TRBD1. Trimming at V came to 3 bases and at J to 0 bases, leaving 6 bases not matched to a gene. There are 15 residues in the CDR3. Germline assignment: CDR1 SGDLS and CDR2 YYNGEE. In DNA form, the CDR3 reads TGTGCCAGCAGCGCCGGGGACAGTATCTCCTACGAGCAGTACTTC. It is translated as CASSAGDSISYEQYF.

The J gene is TRBJ1-1, the V gene TRBV3-1 (or the pseudogene TRBV3-2); unclear D gene. The CDR3 has 17 residues. The V and J ends lost 4 bases and 0 bases respectively, with 18 bases between them. The germline gives CDR1 LGHDT, CDR2 YNNKEL (reference sequence). CDR3 sequence: CASSPAARTPMNTEAFF. The CDR3 bases are TGTGCCAGCAGCCCCGCCGCTAGGACTCCAATGAACACTGAAGCTTTCTTT.

Turning to this clone: The sample has other DNA sequences that encode this CDR3 too. The chain has TRBV27 and TRBJ2-7, with a tentative D call TRBD1 (6 bases). Looked up from germline, CDR1 is MNHEY and CDR2 is SMNVEV (reference sequence). This CDR3 is built from 14 residues. Deletions cut 0 bases from V and 3 bases from J, with 9 bases between. CDR3 nucleotides: TGTGCCAGCAGTTTATCGGGCAGGGGCTACGAGCAGTACTTC. Its protein is CASSLSGRGYEQYF.

With respect to this clone: The junction departs from the called germline gene at one end, perhaps through a read error. CDR3 residues: CASSLGTSGSHTETQYF. As DNA, the CDR3 is TGTGCCAGCAGTTTAGGGACAAGCGGGAGTCACACGGAGACCCAGTACTTC. The chain joins TRBV7-6 to TRBJ2-5; 8 nucleotides match TRBD2. The CDR3 has 17 residues. In germline, CDR1 is SGHVS, CDR2 FNYEAQ.

The chain links TRBV7-6 to TRBJ1-3; 7 bases align to TRBD1. CDR3 length equals 14 residues. From germline, CDR1 is SGHVS and CDR2 FNYEAQ. The junction had 5 bases not matched to a gene; V was cut back by 1 base and J by 8 bases. CDR3 protein: CASSLVQGLDTIYF. In DNA, the CDR3 is TGTGCCAGCAGCTTAGTACAGGGGTTAGACACCATATATTTT.

The chain is built from TRBV9 and TRBJ2-5; 11 bases align to TRBD2. After removal of 1 base from V and 2 bases from J, the junction contained 1 base not matched to a gene. CDR1 and CDR2 from the germline V gene are SGDLS and YYNGEE. The CDR3 spans 15 residues. CDR3 DNA: TGTGCCAGCAGCGTAACTAGCGGGAGTCAAGAGACCCAGTACTTC. Translating gives CASSVTSGSQETQYF.

V gene TRBV9 combines with J gene TRBJ2-3; a weak D match, TRBD2 (6 bases). The germline V gene encodes CDR1 SGDLS and CDR2 YYNGEE. This CDR3 comprises 15 residues. Trimming removed 4 bases at V and 2 bases at J, with 14 bases between. Here the CDR3 reads CASSPWGVHTDTQYF. The CDR3 DNA reads TGTGCCAGCAGCCCGTGGGGGGTCCACACAGATACGCAGTATTTT.

This clone was seen a few times. The chain couples TRBV5-6 to TRBJ1-1, with D tentatively TRBD1 (6 bases). Deletions cut 6 bases from V and 6 bases from J, with 21 bases between. Per germline, CDR1 SGHDT and CDR2 YYEEEE. This CDR3 has 15 residues. CDR3 sequence (DNA): TGTGCCAGCACCCTCGGAATATGGGGGCTGGCTGAAGCTTTCTTT. It translates to CASTLGIWGLAEAFF.

The chain links TRBV28 to TRBJ2-3; 9 nucleotides line up with TRBD2. The germline CDR1 and CDR2 sequences are MDHEN and SYDVKM. This CDR3 is 16 amino acids long. Unmatched junction bases numbered 9, after V lost 4 bases and J lost 4 bases. The CDR3 region is CASSYGSGRTADTQYF. In nucleotides, the CDR3 is TGTGCCAGCAGTTACGGGAGCGGGAGGACGGCAGATACGCAGTATTTT.

The chain uses TRBV28 and TRBJ2-1, with D maybe TRBD2 (5 bases). The CDR3 is 13 residues long. Germline CDR1 MDHEN, CDR2 SYDVKM. The V gene lost 7 bases and the J gene lost 1 base, with 8 bases spanning the gap. CDR3 amino acids: CASKRQSYNEQFF. In nucleotides, the CDR3 is TGTGCCAGCAAGCGGCAGTCCTACAATGAGCAGTTCTTC.

Remarks on this clone: The junction and the germline gene differ at one end; a read error may be behind it. The rearrangement joins TRBV5-4 to TRBJ2-1, with D perhaps TRBD2 (6 bases). Germline CDR1 is SGHNT and CDR2 is YYREEE (reference sequence). This CDR3 spans 15 amino acids. The CDR3 sequence: CASSQASDFSGFTIF. Written as DNA, the CDR3 is TGTGCCAGCAGCCAGGCCTCTGATTTTAGCGGTTTTACGATCTTC.

This chain uses TRBV19 with TRBJ1-5, with D possibly matching TRBD1 (6 bases). Germline CDR1 is LNHDA and CDR2 is SQIVND (reference sequence). CDR3 length equals 16 residues. V was clipped by 7 bases and J by 1 base, with 17 bases between them. CDR3 nucleotides: TGTGCCAGTATAACCTCCGCAGGGGCGAGCAATCAGCCCCAGCATTTT. It codes for CASITSAGASNQPQHF.

V gene TRBV3-1 (or the pseudogene TRBV3-2) combines with J gene TRBJ1-2, with D perhaps TRBD1 (6 bases). Germline V lookup: CDR1 LGHDT, CDR2 YNNKEL (reference sequence). The length of the CDR3 is 14 residues. The V gene lost 4 bases and the J gene lost 2 bases, with 11 bases spanning the gap. The CDR3 coding sequence is TGTGCCAGCAGCCGGCGGCAGGGGAACTATGGCTACACCTTC. Amino acids: CASSRRQGNYGYTF.